This T cell receptor (beta chain) was observed in a study of monozygotic twins with cystic fibrosis (dated by TCRdb to the early 2020s). Regarding the complete study: Around 3.3 micrograms of fragmented DNA went through around 14 PCR cycles to produce barcoded libraries. Data for three of the twin pairs had already been reported earlier in a different context. Ten female and six male twin pairs, aged about 2.0 to 36.4 years (median roughly 9 years) and mostly children and adolescents, were included in the cohort. On the day of blood sampling, twins were ranked among 980 or so cohort participants for weight-for-height and for FEVPerc (FEV1 disease centile). TCR beta repertoires were compared within and between 16 monozygotic twin pairs with cystic fibrosis so that genetic influence on V and J gene usage could be assessed. The research as a whole found: Sharing of nucleotide-identical clonotypes was significantly greater within monozygotic CF twin pairs than between unrelated CF individuals (P = 0.000026, Mann-Whitney). No association turned up between shared CDR3 numbers and age, concordance or disease severity, and the cohort was small. V gene usage was most similar to the co-twin in 13 of 16 pairs, and J usage was most similar to the co-twin in 8 of 16 pairs, which suggests genetic constraints. Simpson clonality tended to be low (median about 0.0095), which suggests a naive-dominated repertoire, although clonality was higher in the most severely affected patients.

Regarding this clone: Its binding antigen is unknown. Base qualities are not provided; no much larger clone lies one nucleotide away.

Following the manufacturer's instructions, TCR beta CDR3 regions were amplified by multiplex PCR with the immunoSEQ immune profiling system. An Illumina NextSeq system was used for sequencing. Processing in the source paper ran as follows. Sequence data were processed on the immunoSEQ Analyzer platform, and clonality was calculated as the square root of Simpson's index of productive rearrangements. Similarity in V and J usage was quantified by Jensen-Shannon distance, and CDR3 generation probabilities were calculated with OLGA. The researchers looked up shared CDR3 sequences in the immuneACCESS database (August 2020) and in VDJdb (December 2020). This immuneACCESS table, as held by TCRdb, lists in-frame sequences with V and J called but not all clones. Of the missing ones, under half trace to an unresolved V gene in checked studies; the others have no known cause. The V and J calls and clone size come from that table; D and trimming were worked out from the DNA. In all, the sample holds 34,000 or so clones, and 92% of those were seen once. Of the sample, roughly 1% falls within the top ten clones.

The twin pairs came from the European Cystic Fibrosis Twin and Sibling Study Cohort, a cohort that recruited patients from 158 CF clinics across 14 European countries. Zygosity and CFTR genotype were confirmed in-house, and zygosity was tested by multiplex PCR of nine short tandem repeat loci. Peripheral blood was taken from each twin, and clinical parameters were recorded on the day of blood sampling. Phenol/chloroform extraction was used to isolate genomic DNA from peripheral blood cells, and the DNA was then kept in TE buffer at 4 degrees C. CDR1 and CDR2 (SGHAT, FQNNGV) derive from the germline V gene. Spanning cysteine to phenylalanine, the CDR3 consists of 11 amino acids. The kept DNA is CDR3 alone, 33 bases in frame from the first base. Deletion took 5 bases off V and 4 bases off J, with a span of 5 bases between the germline ends.

This clonotype originated in a girl aged 2-10 years with cystic fibrosis. Specimen: blood. The chain is made from TRBV11-2 and TRBJ2-5; the D gene cannot be named for sure. The base sequence is TGTGCCAGCAGCGTCCGAGAGACCCAGTACTTC. It codes for CASSVRETQYF.